This T cell receptor beta chain was profiled in a study of blood T cell repertoires in COVID-19. Some clones are missing from TCRdb's copy, which holds only in-frame ones; the method was immunoSEQ multiplex PCR. This table holds 53,000 or so clones, around 83% found once. The CDR3 is 15 residues long. The J segment lost 5 bases and the V segment lost 6 bases, leaving 6 bases of the junction unmatched. CDR1 and CDR2 (germline): SNHLY, FYNNEI. Sequencing was performed on peripheral blood. The TCR originated in a man aged 70-80 years with active COVID-19. The chain combines TRBV2 with TRBJ2-1; 11 bases are shared with TRBD1. The CDR3 coding sequence is TGTGCCAGCAGAGTCCTGGACAGGGGGCACAATGAGCAGTTCTTC. This gives the protein CASRVLDRGHNEQFF.